A selection of T cell receptor beta chains follows, all from one sample in a study of blood T cell repertoires in COVID-19. Repertoires were generated with immunoSEQ multiplex PCR, while TCRdb's copy carries only in-frame clones and drops some. The table includes a few hundred thousand clones, roughly 80% detected once. Specimen: PBMCs or T cells enriched from blood (not recorded which). The receptor source for this set is a man in his forties who had been exposed to COVID-19. CDR3s leave out the opening cysteine and the closing phenylalanine or tryptophan.

TRBJ1-2 | TRBV29-1 | SVEAWGYT
TRBJ1-2 | TRBV7-2 | ASSLLQGGYT
TRBJ2-7 | TRBV5-1 | ASSFTENYEQY
TRBJ1-1 | TRBV14 | ASSQARVEAF
TRBJ1-1 | TRBV12-3/TRBV12-4 | ASTPGYTEAF
TRBJ2-7 | TRBV12-3/TRBV12-4 | ASSPGQGEQY
TRBJ2-3 | TRBV24-1 | ATSDLTFGGTDTQY
TRBJ2-7 | TRBV6-5 | ASRTTEISYEQY
TRBJ2-7 | TRBV6-2/TRBV6-3 | ASSRRGSPYEQY
TRBJ1-6 | TRBV30 | AWGTGDGSPLH